This TCR beta chain is from a study of CD8 T cells in ankylosing spondylitis. There are many counts of this clonotype. Germline V lookup: CDR1 LNHDA, CDR2 SQIVND (reference sequence). The CDR3 runs 15 residues. Trimming took 5 bases from V and 4 from J, leaving 15 bases between them. Using quantitative 5'-RACE with molecular barcodes, the authors made TCR beta libraries. From the 5' RACE reads, TCRdb called clonotypes with MiXCR, one entry per CDR3 protein. The table lists a few hundred thousand distinct CDR3 sequences, roughly 12% of them singletons. The sample was blood, either unsorted or a sorted T cell fraction (not recorded which). The sequence came from a female donor with ankylosing spondylitis or in good health (not recorded which). The gene calls are TRBV19 and TRBJ1-5, with D possibly matching TRBD1 (5 bases). CDR3 coding DNA: TGTGCCAGTAGTCTTCGACAGATTTATAATCAGCCCCAGCATTTT. Its translation is CASSLRQIYNQPQHF. Full variable domain (missing parts from reference TRBV19 and TRBJ1-5): DGGITQSPKYLFRKEGQNVTLSCEQNLNHDAMYWYRQDPGQGLRLIYYSQIVNDFQKGDIAEGYSVSREKKESFPLTVTSAQKNPTAFYLCASSLRQIYNQPQHFGDGTRLSIL.